This T cell receptor (beta chain) was captured by sequencing in a study of glioma-infiltrating T cells after dendritic cell vaccination (dated by TCRdb to the mid-2010s). General notes on the study: A cohort of roughly 15 glioblastoma patients from Phase I and II dendritic cell vaccination trials was included, of whom 9 were newly diagnosed and 6 had recurrent disease. Between the early 2000s and the early 2010s, the patients were given dendritic cell vaccination pulsed with autologous tumor lysate. The vaccine was prepared from monocyte-derived dendritic cells that were cultured for roughly seven days with IL-4 and GM-CSF and then pulsed overnight with autologous tumor lysate. Patients received three intradermal dendritic cell vaccine injections at biweekly intervals in the arm below the axilla. In glioblastoma patients vaccinated with dendritic cells, deep sequencing of TCR beta CDR3 regions served to measure the amount of tumor-infiltrating lymphocytes and to compare repertoires between tumor and blood. Survival after dendritic cell vaccination was correlated with TCR sequencing metrics such as TIL content and the overlap between tumor and blood repertoires. The full study reports these points: The cohort was small and heterogeneous, and full blood and tumor sets were available for few patients, with initial-recurrent tumor pairs available for even fewer patients. The TCR overlap response model with three groups was called speculative and said to need prospective validation. After dendritic cell vaccination, a higher estimated pretreatment TIL content predicted longer time to progression and overall survival. No direct relationship between TCR clonality and survival was found, suggesting that a diverse polyclonal response may matter.

Using the immunoSEQ assay, TCRB CDR3 regions were amplified from approximately 2.1 micrograms of genomic DNA, or from all available DNA when less than that was on hand. The multiplex PCR relied on 60 forward primers for TCR V beta segments and 13 reverse primers for J beta segments. To estimate reads per starting template, synthetic control templates were spiked into each sample at limiting dilution. Reads of 87 bp were generated by sequencing on the Illumina HiSeq System. Per the authors' processing: PCR and sequencing errors were removed by merging closely related sequences with a nearest neighbor algorithm. TCR overlap was measured as the percentage of unique tumor TCR beta sequences also present in the same patient's peripheral blood. The immuneACCESS repertoire file appears here via TCRdb, limited to in-frame rearrangements. These files lack a portion of the clones; in checked studies, under half of the deficit traces to unresolved V genes, and the cause of the others is not known. Clone size and the V and J calls come from that table; the DNA yielded D and trimming. The sample data list some 70,000 clones, and about 76% of these were observed just once. The ten largest account for roughly 8.2% of the sample.

Patients were selected on the basis of adequate residual fresh-frozen tumor tissue and more than two years of available survival data. Although molecular status otherwise differed among the glioblastoma patients, no patient had an isocitrate dehydrogenase mutation. PBMC were collected before vaccination, two weeks after the third vaccination, and at tumor progression if progression occurred. Genomic DNA was extracted with the Qiagen DNeasy Blood extraction Kit. Concerning this clone itself: Its specific antigen is unknown. No much larger clone is present one base from it, and per-base qualities are unavailable.

The germline V gene (reference sequence) supplies CDR1 LNHDA and CDR2 SQIVND. Trimming costs V 8 bases and J 3 bases, and their ends lie 13 bases apart. The CDR3 goes from the cysteine to the phenylalanine over 13 residues. The entry retains the CDR3 DNA only, 39 bases that are in frame from base 1. This TCR came from a human donor with glioblastoma. The sequencing used blood, collected before dendritic cell vaccination. This sequence uses TRBV19 and TRBJ1-1; the D gene lacks a confident call. The nucleotides are TGTGCCAGTCAGACGGGAAGGGACACTGAAGCTTTCTTT. Its product reads: CASQTGRDTEAFF.